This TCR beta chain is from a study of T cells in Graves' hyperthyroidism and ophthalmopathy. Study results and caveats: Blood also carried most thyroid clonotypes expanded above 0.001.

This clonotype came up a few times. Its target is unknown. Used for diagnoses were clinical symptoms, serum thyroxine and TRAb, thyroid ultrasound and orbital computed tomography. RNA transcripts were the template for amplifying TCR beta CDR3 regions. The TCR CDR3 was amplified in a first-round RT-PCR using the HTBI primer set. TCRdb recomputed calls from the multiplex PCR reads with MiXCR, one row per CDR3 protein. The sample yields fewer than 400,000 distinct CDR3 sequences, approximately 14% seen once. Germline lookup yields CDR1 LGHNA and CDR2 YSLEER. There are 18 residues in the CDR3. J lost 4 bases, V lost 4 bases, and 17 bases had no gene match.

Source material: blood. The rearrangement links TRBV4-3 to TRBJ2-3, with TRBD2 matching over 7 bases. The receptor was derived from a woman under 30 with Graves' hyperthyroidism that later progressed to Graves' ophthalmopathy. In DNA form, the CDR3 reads TGCGCCAGCAGCCCCCGAGGCCCTAGCGGCCCTATCCCAGATACGCAGTATTTT. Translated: CASSPRGPSGPIPDTQYF.